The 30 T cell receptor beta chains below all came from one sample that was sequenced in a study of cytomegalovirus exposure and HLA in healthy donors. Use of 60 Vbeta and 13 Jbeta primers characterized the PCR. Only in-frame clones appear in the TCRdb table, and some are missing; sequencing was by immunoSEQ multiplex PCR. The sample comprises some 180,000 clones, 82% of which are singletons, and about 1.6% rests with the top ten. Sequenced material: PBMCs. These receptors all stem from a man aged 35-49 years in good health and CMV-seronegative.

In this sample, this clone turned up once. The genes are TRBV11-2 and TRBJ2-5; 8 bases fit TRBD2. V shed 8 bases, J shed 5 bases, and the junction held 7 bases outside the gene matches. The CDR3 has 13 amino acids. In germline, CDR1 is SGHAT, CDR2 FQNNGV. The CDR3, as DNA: TGTGCCAGCTCTCGGGGGGGCACGGAGACCCAGTACTTC. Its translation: CASSRGGTETQYF.

Here the CDR3 DNA reads TGTGCCTGGAGGGGGGCCCCCTGGGCTTTCTTT. This sequence encodes CAWRGAPWAFF. The rearrangement joins TRBV30 to TRBJ1-1, with a weak D call TRBD1 (6 bases). The CDR3 has 11 amino acids. The germline V gene encodes CDR1 GTSNPN and CDR2 SVGIG (reference sequence). V gave up 3 bases and J gave up 11 bases, with 13 bases separating them. The whole variable domain, remainder taken from reference TRBV30 and TRBJ1-1, is SQTIHQWPATLVQPVGSPLSLECTVEGTSNPNLYWYRQAAGRGLQLLFYSVGIGQISSEVPQNLSASRPQDRQFILSSKKLLLSDSGFYLCAWRGAPWAFFGQGTRLTVV.

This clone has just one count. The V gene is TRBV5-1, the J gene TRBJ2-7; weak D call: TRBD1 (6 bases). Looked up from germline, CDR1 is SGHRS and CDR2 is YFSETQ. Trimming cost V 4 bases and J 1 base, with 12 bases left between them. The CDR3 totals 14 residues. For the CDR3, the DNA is TGCGCCAGCAGCGCTGTACAGGGATCCTACGAGCAGTACTTC. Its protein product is CASSAVQGSYEQYF.

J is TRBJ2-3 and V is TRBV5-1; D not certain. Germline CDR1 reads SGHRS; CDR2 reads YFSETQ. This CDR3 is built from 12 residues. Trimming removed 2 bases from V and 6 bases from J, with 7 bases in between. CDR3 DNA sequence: TGCGCCAGCAGCTTCCCGGAGGATACGCAGTATTTT. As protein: CASSFPEDTQYF. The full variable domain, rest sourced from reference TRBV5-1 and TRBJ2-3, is KAGVTQTPRYLIKTRGQQVTLSCSPISGHRSVSWYQQTPGQGLQFLFEYFSETQRNKGNFPGRFSGRQFSNSRSEMNVSTLELGDSALYLCASSFPEDTQYFGPGTRLTVL.

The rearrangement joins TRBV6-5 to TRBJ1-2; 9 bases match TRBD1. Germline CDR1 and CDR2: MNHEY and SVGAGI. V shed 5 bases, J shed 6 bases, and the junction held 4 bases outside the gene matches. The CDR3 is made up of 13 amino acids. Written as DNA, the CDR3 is TGTGCCAGCAGTGGGACAGGGCGGAATGGCTACACCTTC. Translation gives CASSGTGRNGYTF.

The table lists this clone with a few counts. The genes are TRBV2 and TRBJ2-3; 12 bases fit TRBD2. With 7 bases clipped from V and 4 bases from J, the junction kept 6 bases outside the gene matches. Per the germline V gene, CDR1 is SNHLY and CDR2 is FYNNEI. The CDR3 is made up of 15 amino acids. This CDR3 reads CASNRLAGVADTQYF. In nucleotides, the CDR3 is TGTGCCAGCAACCGACTAGCGGGGGTAGCAGATACGCAGTATTTT.

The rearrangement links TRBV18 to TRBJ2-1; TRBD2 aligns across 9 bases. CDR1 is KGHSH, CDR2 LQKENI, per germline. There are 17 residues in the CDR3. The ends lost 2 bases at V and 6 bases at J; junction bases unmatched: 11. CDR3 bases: TGTGCCAGCTCACCAGTAGGAGGAGCGGGGGGCGTCAATGAGCAGTTCTTC. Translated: CASSPVGGAGGVNEQFF.

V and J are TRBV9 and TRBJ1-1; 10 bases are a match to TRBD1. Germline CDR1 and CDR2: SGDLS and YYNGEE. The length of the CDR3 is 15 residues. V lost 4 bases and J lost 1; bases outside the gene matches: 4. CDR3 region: CASSPRTGGNTEAFF. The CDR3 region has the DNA TGTGCCAGCAGCCCGAGGACAGGGGGGAACACTGAAGCTTTCTTT.

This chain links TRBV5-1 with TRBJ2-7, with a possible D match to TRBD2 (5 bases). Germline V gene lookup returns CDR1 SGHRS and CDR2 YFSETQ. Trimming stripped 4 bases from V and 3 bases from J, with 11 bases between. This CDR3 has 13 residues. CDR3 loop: CASSLSGNYEQYF. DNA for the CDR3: TGCGCCAGCAGCCTTTCCGGGAACTACGAGCAGTACTTC. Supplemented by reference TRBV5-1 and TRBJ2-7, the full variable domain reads KAGVTQTPRYLIKTRGQQVTLSCSPISGHRSVSWYQQTPGQGLQFLFEYFSETQRNKGNFPGRFSGRQFSNSRSEMNVSTLELGDSALYLCASSLSGNYEQYFGPGTRLTVT.

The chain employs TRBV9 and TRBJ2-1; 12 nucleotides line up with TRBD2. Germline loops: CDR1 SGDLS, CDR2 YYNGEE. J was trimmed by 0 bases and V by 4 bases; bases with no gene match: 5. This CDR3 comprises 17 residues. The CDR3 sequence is CASSTRTSGVSYNEQFF. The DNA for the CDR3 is TGTGCCAGCAGCACCCGGACTAGCGGGGTCTCCTACAATGAGCAGTTCTTC.

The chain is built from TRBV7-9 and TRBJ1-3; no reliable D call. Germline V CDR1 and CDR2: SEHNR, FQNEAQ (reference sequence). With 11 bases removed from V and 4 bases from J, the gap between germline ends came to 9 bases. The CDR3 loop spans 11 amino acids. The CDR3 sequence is CAPSRGNTIYF. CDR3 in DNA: TGTGCCCCGTCCAGAGGAAACACCATATATTTT.

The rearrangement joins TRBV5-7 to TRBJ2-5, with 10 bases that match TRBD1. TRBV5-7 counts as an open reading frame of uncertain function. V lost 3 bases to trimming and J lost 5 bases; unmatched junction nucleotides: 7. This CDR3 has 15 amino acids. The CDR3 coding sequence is TGTGCCAGCAGCTGGGGGGGGACAGGGGAGGAGACCCAGTACTTC. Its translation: CASSWGGTGEETQYF.

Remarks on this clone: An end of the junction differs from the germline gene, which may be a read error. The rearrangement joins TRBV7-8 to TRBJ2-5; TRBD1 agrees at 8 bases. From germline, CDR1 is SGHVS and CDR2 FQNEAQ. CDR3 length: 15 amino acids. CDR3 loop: CASSSRATGEEAQYF. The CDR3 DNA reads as TGTGCCAGCAGCTCCCGAGCGACAGGGGAAGAGGCCCAGTACTTC.

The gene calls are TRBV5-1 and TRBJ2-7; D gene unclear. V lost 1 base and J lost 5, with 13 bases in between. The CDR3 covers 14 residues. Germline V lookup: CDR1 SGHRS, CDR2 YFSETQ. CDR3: CASSLITGSNEQYF. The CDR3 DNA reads TGCGCCAGCAGCTTGATCACCGGTTCCAACGAGCAGTACTTC. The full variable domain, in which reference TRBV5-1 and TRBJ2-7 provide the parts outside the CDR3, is KAGVTQTPRYLIKTRGQQVTLSCSPISGHRSVSWYQQTPGQGLQFLFEYFSETQRNKGNFPGRFSGRQFSNSRSEMNVSTLELGDSALYLCASSLITGSNEQYFGPGTRLTVT.

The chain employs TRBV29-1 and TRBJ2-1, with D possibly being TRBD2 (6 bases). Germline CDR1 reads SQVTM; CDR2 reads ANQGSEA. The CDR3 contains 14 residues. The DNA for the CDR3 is TGCAGGGTCGCCTCGGGAGCATCCTACAATGAGCAGTTCTTC. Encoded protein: CRVASGASYNEQFF.

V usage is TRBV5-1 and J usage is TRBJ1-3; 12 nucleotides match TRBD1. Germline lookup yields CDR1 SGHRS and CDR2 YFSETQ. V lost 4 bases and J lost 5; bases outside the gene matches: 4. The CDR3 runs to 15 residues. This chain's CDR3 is CASSPGQGARNTIYF. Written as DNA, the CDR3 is TGCGCCAGCAGCCCGGGACAGGGGGCTAGAAACACCATATATTTT.

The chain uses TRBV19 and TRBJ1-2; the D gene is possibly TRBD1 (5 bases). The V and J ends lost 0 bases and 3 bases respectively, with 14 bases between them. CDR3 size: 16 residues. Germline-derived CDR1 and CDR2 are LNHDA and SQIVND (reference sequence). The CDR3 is CASSIDTGGTYYGYTF. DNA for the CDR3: TGTGCCAGTAGTATAGATACCGGGGGAACCTACTATGGCTACACCTTC.

DNA for the CDR3: TGTGCCAGCAGCTCGGGACAGGGGAACACTGAAGCTTTCTTT. Its protein is CASSSGQGNTEAFF. The V call is TRBV5-5, the J call TRBJ1-1; 9 bases match TRBD1. V lost 3 bases and J lost 1; bases outside the gene matches: 1. Per germline, CDR1 SGHKS and CDR2 YYEKEE (reference sequence). The CDR3 spans 14 residues.

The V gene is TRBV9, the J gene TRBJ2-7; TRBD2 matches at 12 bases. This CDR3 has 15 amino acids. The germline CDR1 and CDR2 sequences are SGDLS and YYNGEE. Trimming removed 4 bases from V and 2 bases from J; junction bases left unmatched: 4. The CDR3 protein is CASSWGLAGTYEQYF. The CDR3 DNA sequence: TGTGCCAGCAGCTGGGGACTAGCGGGCACCTACGAGCAGTACTTC.

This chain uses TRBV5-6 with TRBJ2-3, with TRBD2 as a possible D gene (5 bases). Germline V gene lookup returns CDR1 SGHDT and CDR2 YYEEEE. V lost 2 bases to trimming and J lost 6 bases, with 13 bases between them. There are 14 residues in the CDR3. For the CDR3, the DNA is TGTGCCAGCAGCTTCGCCGCACCTAGCGATACGCAGTATTTT. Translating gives CASSFAAPSDTQYF.

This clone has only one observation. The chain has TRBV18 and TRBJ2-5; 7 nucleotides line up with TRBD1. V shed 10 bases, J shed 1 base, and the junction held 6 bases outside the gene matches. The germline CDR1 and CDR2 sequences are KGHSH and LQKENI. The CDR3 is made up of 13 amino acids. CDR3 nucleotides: TGTGCCACCTCGACAGGGTCCCAAGAGACCCAGTACTTC. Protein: CATSTGSQETQYF.

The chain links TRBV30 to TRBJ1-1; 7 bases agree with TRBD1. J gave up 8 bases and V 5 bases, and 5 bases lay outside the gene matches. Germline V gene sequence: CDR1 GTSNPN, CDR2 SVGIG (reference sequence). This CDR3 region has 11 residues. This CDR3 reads CAWGQADEAFF. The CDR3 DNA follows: TGTGCCTGGGGACAGGCGGACGAAGCTTTCTTT.

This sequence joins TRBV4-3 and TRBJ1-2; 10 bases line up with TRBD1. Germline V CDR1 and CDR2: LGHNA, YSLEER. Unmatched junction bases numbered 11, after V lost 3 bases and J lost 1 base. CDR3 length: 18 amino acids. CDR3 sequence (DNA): TGCGCCAGCAGCCATGGCCCTCCCGGGACAGGGGTTAACTATGGCTACACCTTC. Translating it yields CASSHGPPGTGVNYGYTF.

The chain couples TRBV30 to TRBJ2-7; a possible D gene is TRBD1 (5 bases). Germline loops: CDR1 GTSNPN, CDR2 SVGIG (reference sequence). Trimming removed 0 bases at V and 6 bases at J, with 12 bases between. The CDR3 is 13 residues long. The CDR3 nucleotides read TGTGCCTGGAGTGTTGTCAGGGTAAGCGAGCAGTACTTC. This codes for CAWSVVRVSEQYF.

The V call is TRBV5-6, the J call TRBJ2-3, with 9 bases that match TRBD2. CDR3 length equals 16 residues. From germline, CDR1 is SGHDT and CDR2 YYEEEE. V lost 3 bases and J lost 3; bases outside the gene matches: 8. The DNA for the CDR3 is TGTGCCAGCAGCTCCGCCGGGACTAGCAAGACAGATACGCAGTATTTT. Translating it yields CASSSAGTSKTDTQYF.

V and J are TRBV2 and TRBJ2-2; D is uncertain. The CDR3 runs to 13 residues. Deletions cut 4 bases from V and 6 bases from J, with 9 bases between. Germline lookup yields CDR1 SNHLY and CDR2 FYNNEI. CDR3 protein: CASSALPPGELFF. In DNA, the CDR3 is TGTGCCAGCAGTGCCCTCCCCCCCGGGGAGCTGTTTTTT.

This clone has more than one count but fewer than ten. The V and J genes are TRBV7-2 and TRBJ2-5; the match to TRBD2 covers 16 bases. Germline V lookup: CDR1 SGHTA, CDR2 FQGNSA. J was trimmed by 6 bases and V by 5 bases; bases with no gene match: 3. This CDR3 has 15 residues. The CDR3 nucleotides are TGTGCCAGCAGCCCGGGACTAGCGGGAGGGAAGACCCAGTACTTC. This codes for CASSPGLAGGKTQYF.

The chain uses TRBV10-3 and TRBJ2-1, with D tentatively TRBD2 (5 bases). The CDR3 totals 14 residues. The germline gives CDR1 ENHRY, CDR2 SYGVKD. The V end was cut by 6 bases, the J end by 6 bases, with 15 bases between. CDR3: CAISGLVEGNEQFF. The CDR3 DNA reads TGTGCCATCAGCGGGCTAGTTGAGGGCAATGAGCAGTTCTTC.

CDR3 DNA sequence: TGTGCCAGCAGTTCCAACAGGGGACGTCGGACAGATACGCAGTATTTT. Translated, it gives CASSSNRGRRTDTQYF. The chain joins TRBV28 to TRBJ2-3; TRBD1 matches 7 bases. Germline CDR1 reads MDHEN; CDR2 reads SYDVKM. The CDR3 has 16 residues. V dropped 4 bases and J dropped 3; count of bases not matched to a gene: 10.

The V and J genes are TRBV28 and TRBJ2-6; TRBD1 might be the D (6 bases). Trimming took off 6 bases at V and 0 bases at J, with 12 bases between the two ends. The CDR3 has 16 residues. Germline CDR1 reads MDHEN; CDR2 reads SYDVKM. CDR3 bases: TGTGCCAGCAGAAAAGGACAGTCCTCTGGGGCCAACGTCCTGACTTTC. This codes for CASRKGQSSGANVLTF.